The rows below give T cell receptor beta chains drawn from one sample of a study of chemoradiotherapy in HPV16-positive cancers. TCRdb's copy holds only in-frame clones and misses some; the assay was immunoSEQ multiplex PCR. Of fewer than 20,000 clones detected, more than 75% appear once; the ten largest clones hold roughly 9.8%. The sample here was taken from a patient who underwent chemoradiotherapy. Receptors originate from a human donor with HPV-associated anogenital cancer. Both conserved end residues are part of each CDR3. D genes are given only for firm matches. Clone size is stated in some rows and not others, as once, few, many or a class when expanded.

D gene: NA; clone size: NA; V gene: TRBV6-5; J gene: TRBJ1-4; CDR3 DNA: TGTGCCAGCAGTTACGAGGGAAAAAGGAATGAAAAACTGTTTTTT; CDR3 protein: CASSYEGKRNEKLFF
D gene: NA; clone size: NA; V gene: TRBV7-6; J gene: TRBJ2-2; CDR3 DNA: TGTGCCAGCAGCTTAGGGGCCAGTCTCCCCACCGGGGAGCTGTTTTTT; CDR3 protein: CASSLGASLPTGELFF
D gene: NA; clone size: NA; V gene: TRBV5-1; J gene: TRBJ2-3; CDR3 DNA: TGCGCCAGCAGCCCCGGTGACAGAGCCTCCCTCACAGATACGCAGTATTTT; CDR3 protein: CASSPGDRASLTDTQYF
D gene: NA; clone size: NA; V gene: TRBV7-9; J gene: TRBJ2-1; CDR3 DNA: TGTGCCAGCAGCAGCGGGCACTCCTACAATGAGCAGTTCTTC; CDR3 protein: CASSSGHSYNEQFF
D gene: TRBD1; clone size: NA; V gene: TRBV19; J gene: TRBJ1-2; CDR3 DNA: TGTGCCAGTAGTCCCGGACAGGGGTTTGGCTATGGCTACACCTTC; CDR3 protein: CASSPGQGFGYGYTF
D gene: NA; clone size: NA; V gene: TRBV7-9; J gene: TRBJ1-3; CDR3 DNA: TGTGCCAGCACAGCCACAGGGTACTCTGGAAACACCATATATTTT; CDR3 protein: CASTATGYSGNTIYF
D gene: NA; clone size: NA; V gene: TRBV6-5; J gene: TRBJ1-1; CDR3 DNA: TGTGCCAGCAGTGGCGTGTTCCCGAACACTGAAGCTTTCTTT; CDR3 protein: CASSGVFPNTEAFF
D gene: NA; clone size: once; V gene: TRBV28; J gene: TRBJ2-3; CDR3 DNA: TGTGCCAGTTCCCTCGGTGGGGTGGAAGATACGCAGTATTTT; CDR3 protein: CASSLGGVEDTQYF
D gene: NA; clone size: once; V gene: TRBV5-6; J gene: TRBJ1-2; CDR3 DNA: TGTGCCAGCAGCTTAGGAAGGCTGACCTATGGCTACACCTTC; CDR3 protein: CASSLGRLTYGYTF
D gene: NA; clone size: NA; V gene: TRBV7-2; J gene: TRBJ2-2; CDR3 DNA: TGTGCCAGCACCCCGGCGGGGCAAATCACCGGGGAGCTGTTTTTT; CDR3 protein: CASTPAGQITGELFF
D gene: NA; clone size: NA; V gene: TRBV28; J gene: TRBJ2-7; CDR3 DNA: TGTGCCAGCACGCGGGGCGGTAAGTTGCAGTACTTC; CDR3 protein: CASTRGGKLQYF
D gene: TRBD1; clone size: NA; V gene: TRBV19; J gene: TRBJ1-1; CDR3 DNA: TGTGCCAGTAGTTCAGACAGACAGGGATGGACTGAAGCTTTCTTT; CDR3 protein: CASSSDRQGWTEAFF
D gene: NA; clone size: NA; V gene: TRBV7-8; J gene: TRBJ2-7; CDR3 DNA: TGTGCCAGCAGCTTCGACAACTCCTACGAGCAGTACTTC; CDR3 protein: CASSFDNSYEQYF
D gene: NA; clone size: NA; V gene: TRBV4-1; J gene: TRBJ1-1; CDR3 DNA: TGCGCCAGCAGCCTCGGGGGGCACACTGAAGCTTTCTTT; CDR3 protein: CASSLGGHTEAFF
D gene: NA; clone size: medium-sized; V gene: TRBV28; J gene: TRBJ1-2; CDR3 DNA: TGTGCCAGCAGTTTGGCCGGAGACTATGGCTACACCTTC; CDR3 protein: CASSLAGDYGYTF
D gene: NA; clone size: NA; V gene: TRBV27; J gene: TRBJ1-1; CDR3 DNA: TGTGCCAGCAGTTTAGGGGCTTTGAACACTGAAGCTTTCTTT; CDR3 protein: CASSLGALNTEAFF